The clone carrying this T cell receptor (beta chain) was detected only a few times. The time point: blood at routine non-recurrence follow-up after resection. The authors sequenced whole RNA from tumor, nontumor lung or frozen PBMC without sorting. V dropped 6 bases and J dropped 1 base, with 12 bases sitting between them. The V gene's germline CDR1 is GTSNPN and CDR2 SVGIG (reference sequence). This CDR3 contains 14 residues. TCR cDNA molecules each carried a unique molecular identifier. TCRdb processed the 5' RACE reads anew with MiXCR; each CDR3 protein has one entry. Of around 47,000 distinct CDR3 sequences in the sample, around 7% were seen once. The data were taken from a study of spatial heterogeneity in lung cancer. In the study overall: Raw sequencing reads included, on average, more than nine appearances of each unique TCR and UMI combination.

The origin of this receptor is a female donor with early-stage non-small cell lung cancer. The genes are TRBV30 and TRBJ2-2; weak D call: TRBD2 (6 bases). The specimen was PBMCs, collected at follow-up. The CDR3 nucleotides are TGTGCCTGTTATGGCGGGATGAACACCGGGGAGCTGTTTTTT. Amino acid sequence: CACYGGMNTGELFF.